Below are 2 T cell receptor beta chains sequenced from a single sample in a study of human T cells and chemical hapten exposure (dated by TCRdb to the early 2020s). The library was generated by RACE. Sequencing was carried out with a NextSeq 500. TCRdb ran its own pipeline on the public reads, namely fastp trimming at Q25 and MiXCR clone calling, and kept in-frame beta chains. Identical CDR3 protein sequences are pooled into one entry, listed with their most common genes and DNA. The sample table holds about 140,000 distinct CDR3 sequences, of which about 10% were seen once. The ten biggest clones cover around 1.4% of the sample. The meaning of the sample's time point label: patch test 2, 6 weeks after DPC sensitization. The intended sense of this specimen's treatment or condition label: therapeutic diphenylcyclopropenone sensitization with weekly scalp DPC. The source material was whole blood, sampled in connection with sensitization to the hapten diphenylcyclopropenone (DPC). These receptors came from a woman in her forties or fifties with alopecia areata. Some clones in this sample may be carry-over from other donors' samples.

There are a few counts of this clonotype. This chain uses TRBV18 with TRBJ2-6; D is unclear. V lost 1 base, J lost 1 base, and 8 bases lay in between. CDR1 and CDR2 (germline): KGHSH, LQKENI. This CDR3 spans 16 amino acids. For the CDR3, the DNA is TGTGCCAGCTCACCACAGCAACAGTCTGGGGCCAACGTCCTGACTTTC. Protein product: CASSPQQQSGANVLTF.

V is TRBV12-3 or TRBV12-4 and J is TRBJ2-7, with D maybe TRBD2 (6 bases). The CDR3 length is 15 residues. Trimming shortened V by 6 bases and J by 9 bases, and 24 bases separated the two germline ends. The CDR3 DNA reads TGTGCCAGCAGCTCAAATGGGGGACTTCCTTTGTGGCAGTACTTC. It yields the protein CASSSNGGLPLWQYF.